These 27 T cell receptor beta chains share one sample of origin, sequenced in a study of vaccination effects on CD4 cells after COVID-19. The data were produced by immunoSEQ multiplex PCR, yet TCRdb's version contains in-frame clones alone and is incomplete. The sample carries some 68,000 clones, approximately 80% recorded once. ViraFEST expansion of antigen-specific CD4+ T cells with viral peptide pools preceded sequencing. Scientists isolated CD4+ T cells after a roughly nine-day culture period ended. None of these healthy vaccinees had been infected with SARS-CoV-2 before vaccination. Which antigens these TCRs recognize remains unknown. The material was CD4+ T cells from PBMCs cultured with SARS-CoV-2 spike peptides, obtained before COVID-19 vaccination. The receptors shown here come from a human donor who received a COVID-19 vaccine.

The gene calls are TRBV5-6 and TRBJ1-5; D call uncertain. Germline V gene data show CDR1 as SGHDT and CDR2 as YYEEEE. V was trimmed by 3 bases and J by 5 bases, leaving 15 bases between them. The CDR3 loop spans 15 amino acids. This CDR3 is CASSSLSLLDQPQHF. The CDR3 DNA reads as TGTGCCAGCAGCTCTTTGTCCCTTTTGGATCAGCCCCAGCATTTT.

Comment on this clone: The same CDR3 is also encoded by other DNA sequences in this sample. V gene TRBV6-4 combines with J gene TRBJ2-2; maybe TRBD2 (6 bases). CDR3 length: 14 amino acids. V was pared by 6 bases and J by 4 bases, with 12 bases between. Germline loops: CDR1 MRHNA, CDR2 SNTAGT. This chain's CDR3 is CASSELGGTGELFF. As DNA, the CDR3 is TGTGCCAGCAGCGAACTGGGGGGCACCGGGGAGCTGTTTTTT.

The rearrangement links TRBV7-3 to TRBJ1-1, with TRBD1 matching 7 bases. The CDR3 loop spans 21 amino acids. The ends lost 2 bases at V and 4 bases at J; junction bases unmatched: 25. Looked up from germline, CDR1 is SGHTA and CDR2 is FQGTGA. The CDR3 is CASSLLHYEPGQRSGTTEAFF. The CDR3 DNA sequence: TGTGCCAGCAGCTTACTCCACTACGAGCCGGGACAGAGGAGTGGGACCACTGAAGCTTTCTTT. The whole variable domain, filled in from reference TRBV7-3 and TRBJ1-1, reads GAGVSQTPSNKVTEKGKYVELRCDPISGHTALYWYRQSLGQGPEFLIYFQGTGAADDSGLPNDRFFAVRPEGSVSTLKIQRTERGDSAVYLCASSLLHYEPGQRSGTTEAFFGQGTRLTVV.

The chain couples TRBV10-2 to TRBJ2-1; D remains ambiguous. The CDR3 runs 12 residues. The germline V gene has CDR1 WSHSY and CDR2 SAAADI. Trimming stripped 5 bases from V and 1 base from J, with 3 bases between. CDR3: CASSHSYNEQFF. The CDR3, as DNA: TGCGCCAGCAGTCATTCCTACAATGAGCAGTTCTTC.

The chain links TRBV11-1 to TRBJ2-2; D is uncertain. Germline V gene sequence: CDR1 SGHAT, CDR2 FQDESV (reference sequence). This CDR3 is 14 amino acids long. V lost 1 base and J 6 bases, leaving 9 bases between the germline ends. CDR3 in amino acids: CASSLVRVSGELFF. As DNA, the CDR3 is TGTGCCAGCAGCTTAGTAAGGGTATCCGGGGAGCTGTTTTTT. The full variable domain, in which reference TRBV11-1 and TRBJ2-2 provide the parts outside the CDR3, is EAEVAQSPRYKITEKSQAVAFWCDPISGHATLYWYRQILGQGPELLVQFQDESVVDDSQLPKDRFSAERLKGVDSTLKIQPAELGDSAMYLCASSLVRVSGELFFGEGSRLTVL.

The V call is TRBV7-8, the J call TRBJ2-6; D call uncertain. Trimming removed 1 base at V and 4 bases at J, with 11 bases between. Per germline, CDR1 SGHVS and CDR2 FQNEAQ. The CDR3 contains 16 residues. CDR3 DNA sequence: TGTGCCAGCAGCTTAGTGGGCCTATCGGGGGCCAACGTCCTGACTTTC. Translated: CASSLVGLSGANVLTF.

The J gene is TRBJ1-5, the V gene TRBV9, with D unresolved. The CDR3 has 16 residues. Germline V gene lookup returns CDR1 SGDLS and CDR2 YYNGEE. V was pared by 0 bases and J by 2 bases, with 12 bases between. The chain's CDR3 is CASSVDGGMGNQPQHF. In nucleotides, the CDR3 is TGTGCCAGCAGCGTAGATGGAGGGATGGGCAATCAGCCCCAGCATTTT. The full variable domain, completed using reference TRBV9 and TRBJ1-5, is DSGVTQTPKHLITATGQRVTLRCSPRSGDLSVYWYQQSLDQGLQFLIQYYNGEERAKGNILERFSAQQFPDLHSELNLSSLELGDSALYFCASSVDGGMGNQPQHFGDGTRLSIL.

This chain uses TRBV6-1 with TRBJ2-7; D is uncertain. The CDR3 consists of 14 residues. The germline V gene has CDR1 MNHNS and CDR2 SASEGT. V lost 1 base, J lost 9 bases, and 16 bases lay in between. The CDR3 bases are TGTGCCAGCAGTGAAGTTTTTGGGCTACGTGTGCAGTACGTC. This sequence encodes CASSEVFGLRVQYV.

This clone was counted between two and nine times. The CDR3 nucleotides read TGTGCCAGCAGGGTGGGGCAGGGCAATCAGCCCCAGCATTTT. Translating it yields CASRVGQGNQPQHF. The chain couples TRBV6-6 to TRBJ1-5, with D perhaps TRBD1 (5 bases). Germline CDR1 is MNHNY and CDR2 is SVGAGI (reference sequence). With 6 bases removed from V and 2 bases from J, the gap between germline ends came to 11 bases. This CDR3 contains 14 residues.

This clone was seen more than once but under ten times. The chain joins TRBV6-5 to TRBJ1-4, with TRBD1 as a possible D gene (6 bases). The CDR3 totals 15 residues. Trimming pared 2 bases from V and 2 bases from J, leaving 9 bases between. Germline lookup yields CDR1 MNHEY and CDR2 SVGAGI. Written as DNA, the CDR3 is TGTGCCAGCAGTTACACCACAGGGACTAATGAAAAACTGTTTTTT. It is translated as CASSYTTGTNEKLFF.

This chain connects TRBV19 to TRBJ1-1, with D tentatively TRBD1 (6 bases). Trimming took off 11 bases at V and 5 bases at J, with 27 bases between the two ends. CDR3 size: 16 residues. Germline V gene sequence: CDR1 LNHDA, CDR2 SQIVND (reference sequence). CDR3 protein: CASRRRDTFRATEAFF. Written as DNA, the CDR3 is TGTGCCTCCCGTAGGCGGGACACCTTCAGGGCAACTGAAGCTTTCTTT.

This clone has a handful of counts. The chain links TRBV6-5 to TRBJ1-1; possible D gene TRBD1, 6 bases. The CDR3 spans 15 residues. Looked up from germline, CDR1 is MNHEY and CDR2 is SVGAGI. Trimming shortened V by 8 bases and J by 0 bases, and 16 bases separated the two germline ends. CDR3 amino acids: CASYDPGGMNTEAFF. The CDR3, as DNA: TGTGCCAGCTATGATCCTGGGGGCATGAACACTGAAGCTTTCTTT.

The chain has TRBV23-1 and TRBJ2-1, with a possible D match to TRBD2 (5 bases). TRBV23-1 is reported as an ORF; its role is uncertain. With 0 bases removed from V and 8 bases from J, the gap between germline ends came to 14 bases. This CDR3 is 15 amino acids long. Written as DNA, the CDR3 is TGCGCCAGCAGTCAATCAAACGGGGAGAGCGATGAGCAGTTCTTC. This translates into CASSQSNGESDEQFF.

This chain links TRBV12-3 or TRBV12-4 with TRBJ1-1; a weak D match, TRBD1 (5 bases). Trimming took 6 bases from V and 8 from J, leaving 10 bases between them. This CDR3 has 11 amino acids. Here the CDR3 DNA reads TGTGCCAGCAGCGGACGACAGGAAGCTTTCTTT. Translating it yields CASSGRQEAFF.

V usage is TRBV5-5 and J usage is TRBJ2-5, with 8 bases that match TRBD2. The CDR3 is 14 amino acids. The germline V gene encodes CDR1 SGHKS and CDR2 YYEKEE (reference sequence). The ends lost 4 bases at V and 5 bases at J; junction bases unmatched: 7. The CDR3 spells CASSVGGGEETQYF. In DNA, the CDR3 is TGTGCCAGCAGCGTCGGGGGGGGCGAGGAGACCCAGTACTTC.

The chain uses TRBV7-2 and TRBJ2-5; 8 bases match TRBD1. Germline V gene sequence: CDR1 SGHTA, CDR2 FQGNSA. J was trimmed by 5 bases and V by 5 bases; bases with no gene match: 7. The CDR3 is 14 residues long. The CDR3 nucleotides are TGTGCCAGCAGCGTAAGACAGGGGCGGGAGACCCAGTACTTC. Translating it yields CASSVRQGRETQYF.

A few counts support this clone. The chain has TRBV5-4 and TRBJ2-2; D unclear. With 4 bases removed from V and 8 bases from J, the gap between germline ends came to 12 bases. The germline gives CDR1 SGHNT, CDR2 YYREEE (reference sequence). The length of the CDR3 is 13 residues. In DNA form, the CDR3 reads TGTGCCAGCAGCCAAGAAATATCGGGGGAGCTGTTTTTT. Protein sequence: CASSQEISGELFF.

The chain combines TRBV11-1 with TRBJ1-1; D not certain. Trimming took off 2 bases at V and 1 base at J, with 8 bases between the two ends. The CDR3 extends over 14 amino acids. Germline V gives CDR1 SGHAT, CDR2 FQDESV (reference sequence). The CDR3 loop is CASSLPRQNTEAFF. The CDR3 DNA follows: TGTGCCAGCAGCTTACCTAGACAGAACACTGAAGCTTTCTTT. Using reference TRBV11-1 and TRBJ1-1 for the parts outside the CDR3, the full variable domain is EAEVAQSPRYKITEKSQAVAFWCDPISGHATLYWYRQILGQGPELLVQFQDESVVDDSQLPKDRFSAERLKGVDSTLKIQPAELGDSAMYLCASSLPRQNTEAFFGQGTRLTVV.

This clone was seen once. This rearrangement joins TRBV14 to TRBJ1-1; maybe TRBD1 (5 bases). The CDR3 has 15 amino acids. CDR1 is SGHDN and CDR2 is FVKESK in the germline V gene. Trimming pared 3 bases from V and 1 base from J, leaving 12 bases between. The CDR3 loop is CASSQGELGNTEAFF. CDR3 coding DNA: TGTGCCAGCAGCCAGGGGGAGTTGGGGAACACTGAAGCTTTCTTT.

CDR3 nucleotide sequence: TGCGCCAGCAGCTTATCGGGGAACACCGGGGAGCTGTTTTTT. Amino acids: CASSLSGNTGELFF. The V and J genes are TRBV5-1 and TRBJ2-2; D is unresolved. Between the trimmed V and J ends, which lost 2 bases and 1 base, there was a span of 6 bases. The CDR3 is made up of 14 amino acids. Germline loops: CDR1 SGHRS, CDR2 YFSETQ.

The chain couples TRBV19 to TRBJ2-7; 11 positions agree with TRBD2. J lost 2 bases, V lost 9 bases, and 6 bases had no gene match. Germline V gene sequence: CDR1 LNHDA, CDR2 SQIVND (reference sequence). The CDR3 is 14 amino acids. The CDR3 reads CARGSGGAPYEQYV. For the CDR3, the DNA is TGTGCCAGGGGTAGCGGGGGGGCCCCCTACGAGCAGTACGTC.

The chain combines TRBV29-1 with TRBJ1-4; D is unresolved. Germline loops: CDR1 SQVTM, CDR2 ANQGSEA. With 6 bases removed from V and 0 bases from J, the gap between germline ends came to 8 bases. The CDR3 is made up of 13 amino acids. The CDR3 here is CSVRGTTNEKLFF. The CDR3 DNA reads TGCAGCGTCCGGGGAACAACTAATGAAAAACTGTTTTTT.

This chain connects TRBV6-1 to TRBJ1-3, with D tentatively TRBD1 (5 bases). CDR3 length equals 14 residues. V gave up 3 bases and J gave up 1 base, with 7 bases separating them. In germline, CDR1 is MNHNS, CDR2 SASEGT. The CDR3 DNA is TGTGCCAGCAGTGATGGGGGTTCTGGAAACACCATATATTTT. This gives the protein CASSDGGSGNTIYF.

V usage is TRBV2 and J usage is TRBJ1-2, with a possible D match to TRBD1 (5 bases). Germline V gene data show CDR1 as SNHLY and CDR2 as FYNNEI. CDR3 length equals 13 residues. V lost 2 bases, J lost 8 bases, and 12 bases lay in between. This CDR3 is CASSERPGIGYTF. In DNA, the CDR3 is TGTGCCAGCAGTGAAAGACCAGGGATAGGCTACACCTTC.

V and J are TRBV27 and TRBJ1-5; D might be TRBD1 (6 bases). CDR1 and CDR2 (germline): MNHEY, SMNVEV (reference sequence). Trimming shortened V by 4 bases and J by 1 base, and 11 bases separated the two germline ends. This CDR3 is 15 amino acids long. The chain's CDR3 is CASSSGGPSNQPQHF. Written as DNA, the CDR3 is TGTGCCAGCAGTTCGGGGGGGCCCAGCAATCAGCCCCAGCATTTT.

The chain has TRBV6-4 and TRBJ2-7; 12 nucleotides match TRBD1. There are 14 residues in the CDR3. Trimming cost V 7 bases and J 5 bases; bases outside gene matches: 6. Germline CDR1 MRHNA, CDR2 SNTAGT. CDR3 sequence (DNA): TGTGCCAGCATCCCGGGACAGGGGGCCCACGAGCAGTACGTC. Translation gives CASIPGQGAHEQYV.

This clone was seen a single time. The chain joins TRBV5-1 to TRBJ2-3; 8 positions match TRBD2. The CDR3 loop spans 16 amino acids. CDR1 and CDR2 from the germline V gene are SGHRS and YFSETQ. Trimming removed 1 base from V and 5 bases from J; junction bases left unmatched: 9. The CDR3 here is CASSLTGGLPEDTQYF. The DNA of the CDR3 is TGCGCCAGCAGCTTGACGGGGGGGCTACCGGAAGATACGCAGTATTTT.